Sequencing of this TCR beta chain was carried out in a study of Graves' ophthalmopathy and Graves' hyperthyroidism. This clonotype was seen a handful of times. Its antigen is unknown. Amplification of the TCR beta CDR3 regions used RNA transcripts (as template). The authors performed first-round RT-PCR with HTBI primers and then a second-round multiplex PCR. TCRdb itself ran the multiplex PCR reads through MiXCR, one entry per CDR3 protein. The data show over a million distinct CDR3 sequences, about 38% seen once. Study observations and caveats: Sensitivity reached more than 70% and specificity more than 72% when the model predicted ophthalmopathy progression. Most expanded clonotypes in thyroid above 0.001 frequency also showed up in blood.

The CDR3 consists of 13 residues. V lost 0 bases and J 7 bases, leaving 8 bases between the germline ends. Germline lookup yields CDR1 SGDLS and CDR2 YYNGEE. The J gene is TRBJ1-3, the V gene TRBV9, with D uncertain. This TCR was recovered from an adult man with Graves' hyperthyroidism. Material for sequencing was peripheral blood or thyroid tissue (not recorded which). The CDR3 is CASSVDRRNTIYF. The CDR3, as DNA: TGTGCCAGCAGCGTAGACAGACGGAACACCATATATTTT.